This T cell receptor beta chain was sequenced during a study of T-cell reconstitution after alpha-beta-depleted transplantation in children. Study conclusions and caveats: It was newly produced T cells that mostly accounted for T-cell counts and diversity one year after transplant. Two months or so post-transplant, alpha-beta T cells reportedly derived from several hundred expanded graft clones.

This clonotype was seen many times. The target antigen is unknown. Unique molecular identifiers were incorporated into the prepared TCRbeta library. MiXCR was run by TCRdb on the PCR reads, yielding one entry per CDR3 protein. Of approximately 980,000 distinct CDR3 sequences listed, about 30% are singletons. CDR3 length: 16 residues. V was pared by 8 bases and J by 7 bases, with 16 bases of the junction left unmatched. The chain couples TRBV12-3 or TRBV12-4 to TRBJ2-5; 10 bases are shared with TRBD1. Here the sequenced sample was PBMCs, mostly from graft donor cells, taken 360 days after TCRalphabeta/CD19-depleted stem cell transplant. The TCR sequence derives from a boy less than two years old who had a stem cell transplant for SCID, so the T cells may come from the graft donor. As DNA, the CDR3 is TGTGCCAGCCCTCCGGGGGGGACAGGGGCTTTCGGGACCCAGTACTTC. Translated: CASPPGGTGAFGTQYF.